Listed below are T cell receptor beta chains from one sample, sequenced in a study of blood T cell repertoires in COVID-19. TCRdb's copy holds only in-frame clones and misses some; the assay was immunoSEQ multiplex PCR. Of around 130,000 clones detected, over 65% appear once; the ten largest clones hold 3.9%. Sample: peripheral blood. The source of these receptors is a man in his 60s with acute or convalescent COVID-19. CDR3s leave out the opening cysteine and the closing phenylalanine or tryptophan.

cdr3_length,j_call,v_call,cdr3_aa
14,TRBJ2-1,TRBV7-6,ASSLPRQGAHNEQF
13,TRBJ2-1,TRBV7-9,ASRQPSGGYNEQF
10,TRBJ2-7,TRBV30,AWTRAAYEQY
13,TRBJ2-3,TRBV6-5,ASSYRGVVTDTQY
12,TRBJ1-1,TRBV6-5,ASSYDGQVSEAF
12,TRBJ1-6,TRBV11-2,ASSLRDPGDALH
13,TRBJ1-6,TRBV6-5,ASTQTRGKNSPLH
12,TRBJ2-5,TRBV19,ASSDGQGPETQY
14,TRBJ2-1,TRBV28,ASSPSLGGSSEEQF
10,TRBJ2-7,TRBV28,ASRRYSYEQY
16,TRBJ2-3,TRBV6-2/TRBV6-3,ASSYSSAGGPAQDTQY
12,TRBJ1-2,TRBV5-6,ASSLQRGEYGYT
12,TRBJ2-7,TRBV7-2,ASTSWATVYEQY
14,TRBJ2-1,TRBV19,ASSTGGVSLGNGQF
12,TRBJ1-5,TRBV5-1,ASSLGQGYQPQH
14,TRBJ2-3,TRBV5-1,ASSLAARGQPDTQY
10,TRBJ1-4,TRBV29-1,SALGLNEKLF
10,TRBJ2-7,TRBV5-5,ASSHFTYEQY
12,TRBJ1-1,TRBV25-1,ARMGGLGVAEAF